The next 30 T cell receptor beta chains were all read from a single sample in a study of T cell clones after liver transplantation. TCRdb's copy holds only in-frame clones and misses some; the assay was immunoSEQ multiplex PCR. The profile shows about 51,000 clones, about 90% of them singletons. This sample comprised CD8+ T cells from blood, obtained 12 months after liver transplant. Source of these receptors: a human patient who received a liver transplant. The graft donor may account for some of the T cells.

The J gene is TRBJ2-1, the V gene TRBV28, with D hard to call. With 3 bases removed from V and 4 bases from J, the gap between germline ends came to 10 bases. This CDR3 is 14 amino acids long. Germline CDR1 is MDHEN and CDR2 is SYDVKM. CDR3 bases: TGTGCCAGCAGTTTTATTGGGGAATACAATGAGCAGTTCTTC. Translation: CASSFIGEYNEQFF.

This clone was counted many times. The sample has other DNA sequences that encode this CDR3 too. The chain has TRBV27 and TRBJ1-2; TRBD1 matches 7 bases. The CDR3 covers 15 residues. V shed 0 bases, J shed 6 bases, and the junction held 7 bases outside the gene matches. Germline CDR1 is MNHEY and CDR2 is SMNVEV (reference sequence). The CDR3 bases are TGTGCCAGCAGTTTATCGCGAGGGGGCGCAGATGGCTACACCTTC. This sequence encodes CASSLSRGGADGYTF.

The chain uses TRBV28 and TRBJ2-2; tentatively, D is TRBD2 (5 bases). The ends were cut back, 5 bases at V and 3 bases at J, with 7 bases in the middle. Looked up from germline, CDR1 is MDHEN and CDR2 is SYDVKM. This CDR3 comprises 13 residues. The CDR3 nucleotides are TGTGCCAGCAGTCTGGACTACACCGGGGAGCTGTTTTTT. It is translated as CASSLDYTGELFF.

The V call is TRBV4-3, the J call TRBJ2-7; D unclear. Germline assignment: CDR1 LGHNA and CDR2 YSLEER. The CDR3 extends over 14 amino acids. The V end was cut by 3 bases, the J end by 2 bases, with 11 bases between. The CDR3 loop is CASSQAVGPYEQYF. Here the CDR3 DNA reads TGCGCCAGCAGCCAGGCAGTAGGGCCCTACGAGCAGTACTTC.

This clone has only one observation. The junction departs from germline at one end; a sequencing error may be responsible. V is TRBV7-7 and J is TRBJ2-7, with TRBD1 matching 7 bases. Germline CDR1 reads SSHAT; CDR2 reads FNYEAQ (reference sequence). This CDR3 has 13 amino acids. The CDR3 is CASSWGTAYEQYF. Written as DNA, the CDR3 is TGTGCTAGCAGTTGGGGGACAGCCTACGAGCAGTACTTC.

A few counts support this clone. This chain uses TRBV5-5 with TRBJ2-7, with D uncertain. Germline V CDR1 and CDR2: SGHKS, YYEKEE (reference sequence). V shed 1 base and J shed 6 bases, with 5 bases lying between them. The CDR3 length is 11 residues. The CDR3 DNA follows: TGTGCCAGCAGCTTGACCGCCGAGCAGTACTTC. This codes for CASSLTAEQYF.

The rearrangement links TRBV7-2 to TRBJ2-3; D is unresolved. The CDR3 extends over 15 amino acids. CDR1 is SGHTA, CDR2 FQGNSA, per germline. V was trimmed by 5 bases and J by 0 bases, leaving 12 bases between them. This chain's CDR3 is CASSLLPSSTDTQYF. As DNA, the CDR3 is TGTGCCAGCAGCCTTTTACCCAGTAGCACAGATACGCAGTATTTT. Together with reference TRBV7-2 and TRBJ2-3, the CDR3 gives the full variable domain: GAGVSQSPSNKVTEKGKDVELRCDPISGHTALYWYRQSLGQGLEFLIYFQGNSAPDKSGLPSDRFSAERTGGSVSTLTIQRTQQEDSAVYLCASSLLPSSTDTQYFGPGTRLTVL.

The chain links TRBV4-3 to TRBJ2-4; D is ambiguous. The CDR3 is 18 amino acids. Trimming removed 0 bases at V and 0 bases at J, with 15 bases between. The germline V gene has CDR1 LGHNA and CDR2 YSLEER. CDR3 loop: CASSQDLRRPLAKNIQYF. The CDR3 bases are TGCGCCAGCAGCCAAGATCTCCGCAGGCCCCTAGCCAAAAACATTCAGTACTTC.

The table lists this clone with a count of one. The V and J genes are TRBV9 and TRBJ1-1, with D perhaps matching TRBD1 (5 bases). The V and J ends lost 5 bases and 3 bases respectively, with 11 bases between them. The CDR3 runs 13 residues. From germline, CDR1 is SGDLS and CDR2 YYNGEE. CDR3 DNA: TGTGCCAGCAGTGAAGGGGATGACACTGAAGCTTTCTTT. It codes for CASSEGDDTEAFF.

The J gene is TRBJ2-7, the V gene TRBV4-1; 11 bases agree with TRBD2. Germline V gene data show CDR1 as MGHRA and CDR2 as YSYEKL. The CDR3 consists of 16 residues. Trimming at V came to 2 bases and at J to 3 bases, leaving 6 bases not matched to a gene. Here the CDR3 reads CASSQIAGTSGYEQYF. In DNA form, the CDR3 reads TGCGCCAGCAGCCAAATTGCGGGGACTAGCGGCTACGAGCAGTACTTC.

CDR3 sequence reads: CASSAGTGLGYTF. The CDR3 bases are TGTGCCAGTAGTGCCGGGACAGGGTTAGGCTACACCTTC. The chain couples TRBV19 to TRBJ1-2; 9 bases map to TRBD1. CDR1 and CDR2 (germline): LNHDA, SQIVND (reference sequence). V lost 5 bases to trimming and J lost 8 bases; unmatched junction nucleotides: 6. The CDR3 extends over 13 amino acids.

The rearrangement uses TRBV6-4 and TRBJ1-5; 12 positions match TRBD1. This CDR3 spans 18 amino acids. Per the germline V gene, CDR1 is MRHNA and CDR2 is SNTAGT. V was pared by 3 bases and J by 2 bases, with 8 bases of the junction left unmatched. The CDR3 DNA is TGTGCCAGCAGTGAGGGACAGGGGGCCGGACGGGGCAATCAGCCCCAGCATTTT. This encodes CASSEGQGAGRGNQPQHF.

The chain has TRBV6-6 and TRBJ1-1; D is unclear. Per the germline V gene, CDR1 is MNHNY and CDR2 is SVGAGI (reference sequence). The CDR3 is made up of 12 amino acids. V dropped 4 bases and J dropped 7 bases, with 10 bases sitting between them. This CDR3 is CASSFLTFEAFF. CDR3 bases: TGTGCCAGCAGTTTCCTGACATTTGAAGCTTTCTTT.

V usage is TRBV27 and J usage is TRBJ1-2, with D possibly TRBD1 on 5 matching bases. There are 13 residues in the CDR3. Trimming removed 5 bases from V and 4 bases from J, with 11 bases in between. Germline V gives CDR1 MNHEY, CDR2 SMNVEV (reference sequence). CDR3 residues: CASSPGTGYGYTF. DNA for the CDR3: TGTGCCAGCAGTCCGGGGACGGGCTATGGCTACACCTTC.

This clone has just one count. The gene calls are TRBV30 and TRBJ2-1; D may be TRBD2 (5 bases). This CDR3 has 15 amino acids. CDR1 is GTSNPN, CDR2 SVGIG, per germline (reference sequence). The V and J ends lost 5 bases and 7 bases respectively, with 21 bases between them. The CDR3: CAWSSGSVMRNEQFF. Written as DNA, the CDR3 is TGTGCCTGGTCCTCGGGGAGCGTCATGAGGAATGAGCAGTTCTTC.

This clone turned up a few times. This sequence joins TRBV28 and TRBJ1-5, with D tentatively TRBD1 (6 bases). The CDR3 runs 15 residues. Trimming took 5 bases from V and 3 from J, leaving 14 bases between them. Germline-derived CDR1 and CDR2 are MDHEN and SYDVKM. DNA for the CDR3: TGTGCCAGCAGTCTTAGTAGGGGGGACAATCAGCCCCAGCATTTT. It codes for CASSLSRGDNQPQHF. Full variable domain (outside the CDR3, taken from reference TRBV28 and TRBJ1-5): DVKVTQSSRYLVKRTGEKVFLECVQDMDHENMFWYRQDPGLGLRLIYFSYDVKMKEKGDIPEGYSVSREKKERFSLILESASTNQTSMYLCASSLSRGDNQPQHFGDGTRLSIL.

V is TRBV13 and J is TRBJ2-5, with D uncertain. V lost 6 bases and J 2 bases, leaving 13 bases between the germline ends. From germline, CDR1 is PRHDT and CDR2 FYEKMQ (reference sequence). The CDR3 consists of 14 residues. CDR3 in DNA: TGTGCCAGCAGACCCCTGACAAAACAAGAGACCCAGTACTTC. Its protein is CASRPLTKQETQYF.

This clone was observed a few times. The chain links TRBV2 to TRBJ2-2, with D possibly being TRBD2 (5 bases). Germline CDR1 is SNHLY and CDR2 is FYNNEI. This CDR3 comprises 11 residues. Trimming removed 11 bases from V and 7 bases from J, with 11 bases in between. This CDR3 reads CAQRRHGELFF. DNA for the CDR3: TGTGCCCAGCGGAGGCACGGGGAGCTGTTTTTT. The full variable domain, in which reference TRBV2 and TRBJ2-2 provide the parts outside the CDR3, is EPEVTQTPSHQVTQMGQEVILRCVPISNHLYFYWYRQILGQKVEFLVSFYNNEISEKSEIFDDQFSVERPDGSNFTLKIRSTKLEDSAMYFCAQRRHGELFFGEGSRLTVL.

The chain links TRBV9 to TRBJ1-1, with D perhaps matching TRBD1 (6 bases). V shed 2 bases and J shed 5 bases, with 16 bases lying between them. Germline CDR1 SGDLS, CDR2 YYNGEE. The CDR3 runs 15 residues. CDR3 loop: CASSVGRGGGTEAFF. The CDR3 DNA follows: TGTGCCAGCAGCGTCGGCCGTGGAGGGGGGACTGAAGCTTTCTTT.

V gene TRBV9 combines with J gene TRBJ2-1; 14 nucleotides agree with TRBD2. Per the germline V gene, CDR1 is SGDLS and CDR2 is YYNGEE. V trimming: 4 bases; J trimming: 9 bases; junction bases outside the gene matches: 12. This CDR3 has 17 amino acids. The CDR3 coding sequence is TGTGCCAGCAGCCTAGGGACTAGCGGGAGAGTTGAGGGTGAGCAGTTCTTC. Protein sequence: CASSLGTSGRVEGEQFF.

The rearrangement joins TRBV28 to TRBJ2-2; D gene uncertain. Germline-derived CDR1 and CDR2 are MDHEN and SYDVKM. The CDR3 contains 15 residues. V lost 6 bases, J lost 0 bases, and 11 bases lay in between. DNA for the CDR3: TGTGCCAGCAGAATGAGGCCGACGAACACCGGGGAGCTGTTTTTT. Encoded protein: CASRMRPTNTGELFF.

This clone showed up just a few times. The chain joins TRBV6-6 to TRBJ2-5, with 13 bases matching TRBD2. With 6 bases clipped from V and 5 bases from J, the junction kept 6 bases outside the gene matches. There are 15 residues in the CDR3. Germline CDR1 reads MNHNY; CDR2 reads SVGAGI (reference sequence). This CDR3 reads CASRPGLAGSETQYF. The CDR3 DNA reads as TGTGCCAGCAGACCGGGACTAGCGGGAAGCGAGACCCAGTACTTC.

The chain employs TRBV19 and TRBJ2-7; a weak D match, TRBD1 (5 bases). Germline V CDR1 and CDR2: LNHDA, SQIVND (reference sequence). There are 12 residues in the CDR3. CDR3 bases: TGTAGAAGGGGCCCGAGCTCCTACGAGCAGTACTTC. Its translation is CRRGPSSYEQYF.

The genes are TRBV5-4 and TRBJ2-5; 16 positions agree with TRBD2. V lost 2 bases, J lost 2 bases, and 6 bases stayed unmatched. Germline V lookup: CDR1 SGHNT, CDR2 YYREEE (reference sequence). The CDR3 is 18 residues long. This chain's CDR3 is CASSFPGLAGGPQETQYF. CDR3 nucleotide sequence: TGTGCCAGCAGCTTCCCGGGACTAGCGGGAGGGCCGCAAGAGACCCAGTACTTC.

This chain joins TRBV5-4 and TRBJ1-2, with D maybe TRBD1 (5 bases). In germline, CDR1 is SGHNT, CDR2 YYREEE (reference sequence). Trimming stripped 10 bases from V and 4 bases from J, with 14 bases between. The CDR3 contains 12 residues. The CDR3 spells CAVPGPFYGYTF. In DNA, the CDR3 is TGTGCCGTCCCGGGACCTTTCTATGGCTACACCTTC. The whole variable domain, remainder taken from reference TRBV5-4 and TRBJ1-2, is ETGVTQSPTHLIKTRGQQVTLRCSSQSGHNTVSWYQQALGQGPQFIFQYYREEENGRGNFPPRFSGLQFPNYSSELNVNALELDDSALYLCAVPGPFYGYTFGSGTRLTVV.

This chain connects TRBV5-6 to TRBJ2-7; no clear D gene. The CDR3 consists of 13 residues. Germline V gene sequence: CDR1 SGHDT, CDR2 YYEEEE. Trimming removed 1 base at V and 2 bases at J, with 7 bases between. CDR3 DNA: TGTGCCAGCAGCTTGAGGGCAGCCTACGAGCAGTACTTC. It is translated as CASSLRAAYEQYF. The variable domain in full, with the rest retrieved from reference TRBV5-6 and TRBJ2-7, is DAGVTQSPTHLIKTRGQQVTLRCSPKSGHDTVSWYQQALGQGPQFIFQYYEEEERQRGNFPDRFSGHQFPNYSSELNVNALLLGDSALYLCASSLRAAYEQYFGPGTRLTVT.

This clone came up a few times. The chain recombines TRBV10-2 with TRBJ1-2, with 9 bases aligning to TRBD1. CDR3 length equals 13 residues. The J segment lost 5 bases and the V segment lost 6 bases, leaving 4 bases of the junction unmatched. Germline loops: CDR1 WSHSY, CDR2 SAAADI. CDR3 protein: CASRAGTGYGYTF. Here the CDR3 DNA reads TGCGCCAGCAGGGCCGGGACAGGGTATGGCTACACCTTC.

This chain connects TRBV29-1 to TRBJ2-1; 9 nucleotides line up with TRBD1. After removal of 3 bases from V and 7 bases from J, the junction contained 7 bases not matched to a gene. CDR3 length: 14 amino acids. Germline V gene data show CDR1 as SQVTM and CDR2 as ANQGSEA. CDR3 DNA: TGCAGCGTTGATCTAGGGACAGGGTATAATGAGCAGTTCTTC. Its protein product is CSVDLGTGYNEQFF.

The chain links TRBV28 to TRBJ2-7; D may be TRBD1 or TRBD2 (7 bases each). The length of the CDR3 is 16 residues. V was shortened by 3 bases and J by 3 bases, with 18 bases between the two germline ends. The germline V gene encodes CDR1 MDHEN and CDR2 SYDVKM. The CDR3 nucleotides are TGTGCCAGCAGTTTTCTGGCAGGGGGGGGGATCTACGAGCAGTACTTC. Protein: CASSFLAGGGIYEQYF.

The V call is TRBV10-2, the J call TRBJ2-7; D unclear. CDR1 is WSHSY, CDR2 SAAADI, per germline. The CDR3 spans 13 residues. V shed 6 bases and J shed 6 bases, with 15 bases lying between them. The CDR3 bases are TGCGCCAGCAGAGCTCCTGAAAGTCCCGAGCAGTACTTC. It encodes CASRAPESPEQYF.